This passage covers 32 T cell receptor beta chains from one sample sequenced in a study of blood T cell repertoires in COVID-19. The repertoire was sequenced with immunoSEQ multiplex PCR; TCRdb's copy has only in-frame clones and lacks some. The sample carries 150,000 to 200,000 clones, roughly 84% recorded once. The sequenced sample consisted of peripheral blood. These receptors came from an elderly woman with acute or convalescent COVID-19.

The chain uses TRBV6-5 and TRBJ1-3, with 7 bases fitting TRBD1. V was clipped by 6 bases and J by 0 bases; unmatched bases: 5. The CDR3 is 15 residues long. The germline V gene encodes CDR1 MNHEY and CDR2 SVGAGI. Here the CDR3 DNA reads TGTGCCAGCAGGGGGGGACAGAGCTCTGGAAACACCATATATTTT. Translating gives CASRGGQSSGNTIYF.

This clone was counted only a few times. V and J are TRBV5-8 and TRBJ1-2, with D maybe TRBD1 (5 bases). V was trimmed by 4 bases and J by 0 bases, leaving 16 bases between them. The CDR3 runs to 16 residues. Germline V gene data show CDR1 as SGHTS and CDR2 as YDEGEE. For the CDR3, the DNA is TGTGCCAGCAGCCCTACTTCCGGGGGAGCTAACTATGGCTACACCTTC. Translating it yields CASSPTSGGANYGYTF.

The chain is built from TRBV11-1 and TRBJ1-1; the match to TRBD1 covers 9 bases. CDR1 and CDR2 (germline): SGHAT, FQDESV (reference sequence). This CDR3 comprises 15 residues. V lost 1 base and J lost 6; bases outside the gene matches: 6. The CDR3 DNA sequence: TGTGCCAGCAGCTTAGTGGGACAGGGAGCCGCTGAAGCTTTCTTT. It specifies CASSLVGQGAAEAFF.

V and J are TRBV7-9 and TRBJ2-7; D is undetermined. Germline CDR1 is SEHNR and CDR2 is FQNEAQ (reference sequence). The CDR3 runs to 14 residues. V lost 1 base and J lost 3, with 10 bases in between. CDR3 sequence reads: CASSLGAGNYEQYF. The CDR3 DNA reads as TGTGCCAGCAGCTTAGGGGCAGGCAACTACGAGCAGTACTTC.

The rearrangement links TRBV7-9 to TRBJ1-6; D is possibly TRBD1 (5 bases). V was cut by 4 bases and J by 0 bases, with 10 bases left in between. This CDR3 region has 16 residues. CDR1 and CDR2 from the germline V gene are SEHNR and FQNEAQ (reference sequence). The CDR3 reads CASSSSGGSYNSPLHF. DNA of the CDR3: TGTGCCAGCAGCTCGAGCGGGGGCTCCTATAATTCACCCCTCCACTTT.

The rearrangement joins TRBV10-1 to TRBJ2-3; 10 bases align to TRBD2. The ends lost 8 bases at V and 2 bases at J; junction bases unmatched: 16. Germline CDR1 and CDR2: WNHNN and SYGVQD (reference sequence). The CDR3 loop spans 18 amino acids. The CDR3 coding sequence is TGCGCCAGCCATCTCAGCGGGAGGGCCCTCGGGAACACAGATACGCAGTATTTT. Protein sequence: CASHLSGRALGNTDTQYF.

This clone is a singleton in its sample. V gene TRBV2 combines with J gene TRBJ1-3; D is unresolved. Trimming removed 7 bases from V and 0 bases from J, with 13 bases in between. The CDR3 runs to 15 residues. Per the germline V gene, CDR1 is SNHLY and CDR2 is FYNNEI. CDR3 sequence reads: CASKEQLSSGNTIYF. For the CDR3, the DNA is TGTGCCAGCAAGGAACAGCTAAGCTCTGGAAACACCATATATTTT.

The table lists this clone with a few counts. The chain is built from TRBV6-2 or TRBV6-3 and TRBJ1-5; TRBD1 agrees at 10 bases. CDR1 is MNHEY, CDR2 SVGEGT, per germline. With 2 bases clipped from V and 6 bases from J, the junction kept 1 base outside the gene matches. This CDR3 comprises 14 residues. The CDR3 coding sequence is TGTGCCAGCAGTTACCGACAGGGGGCTCAGCCCCAGCATTTT. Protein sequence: CASSYRQGAQPQHF.

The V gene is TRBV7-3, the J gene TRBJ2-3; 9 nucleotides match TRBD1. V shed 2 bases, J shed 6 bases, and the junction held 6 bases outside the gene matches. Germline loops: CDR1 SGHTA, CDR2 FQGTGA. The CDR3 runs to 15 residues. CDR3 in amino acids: CASSLGTGFRDTQYF. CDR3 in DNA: TGTGCCAGCAGCTTAGGGACAGGGTTCCGGGATACGCAGTATTTT.

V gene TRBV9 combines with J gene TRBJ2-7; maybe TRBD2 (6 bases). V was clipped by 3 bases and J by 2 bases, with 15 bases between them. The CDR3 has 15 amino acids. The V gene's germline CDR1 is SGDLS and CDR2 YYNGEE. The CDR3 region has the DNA TGTGCCAGCAGCGCCGCCGGACGGGGGACCTACGAGCAGTACTTC. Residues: CASSAAGRGTYEQYF.

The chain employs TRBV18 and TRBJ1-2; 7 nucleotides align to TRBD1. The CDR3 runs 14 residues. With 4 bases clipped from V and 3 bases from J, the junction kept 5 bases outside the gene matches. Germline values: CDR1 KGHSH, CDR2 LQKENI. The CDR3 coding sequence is TGTGCCAGCTCACTTTCGGGACAGCACTATGGCTACACCTTC. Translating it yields CASSLSGQHYGYTF.

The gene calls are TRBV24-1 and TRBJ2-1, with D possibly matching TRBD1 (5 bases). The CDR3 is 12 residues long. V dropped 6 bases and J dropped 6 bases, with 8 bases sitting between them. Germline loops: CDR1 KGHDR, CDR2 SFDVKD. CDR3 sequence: CATSTGRNEQFF. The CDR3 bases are TGTGCCACCAGTACAGGCCGCAATGAGCAGTTCTTC.

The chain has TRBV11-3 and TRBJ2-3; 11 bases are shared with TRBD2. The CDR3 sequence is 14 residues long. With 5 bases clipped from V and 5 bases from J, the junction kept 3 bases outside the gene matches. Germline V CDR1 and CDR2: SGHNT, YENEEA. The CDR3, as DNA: TGTGCCAGCAGCCCCGGGACTAGCGGAGATACGCAGTATTTT. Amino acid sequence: CASSPGTSGDTQYF. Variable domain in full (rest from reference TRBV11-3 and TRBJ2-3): EAGVVQSPRYKIIEKKQPVAFWCNPISGHNTLYWYLQNLGQGPELLIRYENEEAVDDSQLPKDRFSAERLKGVDSTLKIQPAELGDSAVYLCASSPGTSGDTQYFGPGTRLTVL.

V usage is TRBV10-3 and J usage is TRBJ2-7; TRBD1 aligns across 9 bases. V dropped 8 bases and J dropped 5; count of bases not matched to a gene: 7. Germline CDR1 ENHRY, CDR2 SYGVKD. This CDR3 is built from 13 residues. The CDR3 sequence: CAIRDRETHEQYF. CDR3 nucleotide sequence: TGTGCCATCCGGGACAGGGAAACCCACGAGCAGTACTTC.

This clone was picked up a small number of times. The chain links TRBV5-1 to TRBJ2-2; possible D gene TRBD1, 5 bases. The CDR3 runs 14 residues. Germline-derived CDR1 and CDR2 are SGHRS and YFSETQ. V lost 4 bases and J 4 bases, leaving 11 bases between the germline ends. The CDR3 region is CASSPQGGTGELFF. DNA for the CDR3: TGCGCCAGCAGCCCTCAGGGTGGCACCGGGGAGCTGTTTTTT. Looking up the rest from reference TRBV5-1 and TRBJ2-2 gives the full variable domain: KAGVTQTPRYLIKTRGQQVTLSCSPISGHRSVSWYQQTPGQGLQFLFEYFSETQRNKGNFPGRFSGRQFSNSRSEMNVSTLELGDSALYLCASSPQGGTGELFFGEGSRLTVL.

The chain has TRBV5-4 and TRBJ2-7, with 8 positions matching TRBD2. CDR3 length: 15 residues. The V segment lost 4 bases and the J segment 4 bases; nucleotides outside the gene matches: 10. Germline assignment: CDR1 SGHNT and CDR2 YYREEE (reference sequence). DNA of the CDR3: TGTGCCAGCAGCCCCGCAGGCGGGAGGACTTACGAGCAGTACTTC. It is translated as CASSPAGGRTYEQYF.

The CDR3 DNA follows: TGTGCCAGCAGCTTAGCGGGGGTGGGAGAGACCCAGTACTTC. It translates to CASSLAGVGETQYF. The chain combines TRBV5-4 with TRBJ2-5; TRBD2 matches 8 bases. J gave up 4 bases and V 2 bases, and 4 bases lay outside the gene matches. The CDR3 is made up of 14 amino acids. Per the germline V gene, CDR1 is SGHNT and CDR2 is YYREEE (reference sequence).

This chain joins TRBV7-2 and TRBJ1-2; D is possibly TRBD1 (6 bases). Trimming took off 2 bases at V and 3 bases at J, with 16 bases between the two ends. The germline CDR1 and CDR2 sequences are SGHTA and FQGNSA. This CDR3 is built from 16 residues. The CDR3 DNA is TGTGCCAGCAGCTTACCGACAGGATTGGGGGACTATGGCTACACCTTC. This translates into CASSLPTGLGDYGYTF.

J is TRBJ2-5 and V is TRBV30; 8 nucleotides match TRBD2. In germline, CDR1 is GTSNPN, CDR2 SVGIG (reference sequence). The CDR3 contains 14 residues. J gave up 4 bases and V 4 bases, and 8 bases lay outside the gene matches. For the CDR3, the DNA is TGTGCCTGGATTCGGGAGGGCCTGGGAGAGACCCAGTACTTC. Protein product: CAWIREGLGETQYF.

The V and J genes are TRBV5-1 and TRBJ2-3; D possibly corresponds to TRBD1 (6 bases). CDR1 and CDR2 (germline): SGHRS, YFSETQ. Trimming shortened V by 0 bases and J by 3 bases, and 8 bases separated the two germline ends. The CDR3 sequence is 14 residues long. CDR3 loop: CASSLDRVTDTQYF. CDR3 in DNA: TGCGCCAGCAGCTTGGACAGGGTTACAGATACGCAGTATTTT.

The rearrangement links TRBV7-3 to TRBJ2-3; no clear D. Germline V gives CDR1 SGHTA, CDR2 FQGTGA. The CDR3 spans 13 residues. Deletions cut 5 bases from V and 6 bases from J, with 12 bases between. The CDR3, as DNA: TGTGCCAGCAGCCCCCCCCCATTGGATACGCAGTATTTT. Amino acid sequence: CASSPPPLDTQYF.

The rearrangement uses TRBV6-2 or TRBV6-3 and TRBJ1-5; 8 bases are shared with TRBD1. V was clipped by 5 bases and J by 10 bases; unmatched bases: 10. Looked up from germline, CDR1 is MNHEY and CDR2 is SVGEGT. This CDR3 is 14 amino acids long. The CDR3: CASSPGQEGSPQHF. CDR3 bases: TGTGCCAGCAGTCCGGGACAGGAGGGTTCACCCCAGCATTTT.

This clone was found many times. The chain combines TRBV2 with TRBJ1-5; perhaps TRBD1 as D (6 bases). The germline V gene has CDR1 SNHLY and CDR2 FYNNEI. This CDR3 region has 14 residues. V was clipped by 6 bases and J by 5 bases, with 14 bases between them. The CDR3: CASSLQGSHQPQHF. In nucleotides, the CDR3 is TGTGCCAGCAGCCTACAGGGATCTCATCAGCCCCAGCATTTT. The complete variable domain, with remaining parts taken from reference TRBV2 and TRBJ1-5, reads EPEVTQTPSHQVTQMGQEVILRCVPISNHLYFYWYRQILGQKVEFLVSFYNNEISEKSEIFDDQFSVERPDGSNFTLKIRSTKLEDSAMYFCASSLQGSHQPQHFGDGTRLSIL.

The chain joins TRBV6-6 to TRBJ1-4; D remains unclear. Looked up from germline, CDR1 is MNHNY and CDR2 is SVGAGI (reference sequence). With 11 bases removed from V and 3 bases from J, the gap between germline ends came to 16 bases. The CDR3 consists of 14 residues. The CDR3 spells CAGRGDAANEKLFF. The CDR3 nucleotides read TGTGCCGGGCGGGGAGACGCGGCTAATGAAAAACTGTTTTTT.

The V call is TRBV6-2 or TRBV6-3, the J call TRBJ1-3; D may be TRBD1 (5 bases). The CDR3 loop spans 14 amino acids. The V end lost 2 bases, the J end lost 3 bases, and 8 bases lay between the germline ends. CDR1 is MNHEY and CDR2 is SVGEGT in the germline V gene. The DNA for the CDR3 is TGTGCCAGCAGTTACGGCGACAGTGGAAACACCATATATTTT. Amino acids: CASSYGDSGNTIYF.

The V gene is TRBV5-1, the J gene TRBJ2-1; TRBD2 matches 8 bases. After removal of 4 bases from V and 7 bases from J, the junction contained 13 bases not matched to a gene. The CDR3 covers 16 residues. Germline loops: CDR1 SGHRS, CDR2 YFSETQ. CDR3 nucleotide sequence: TGCGCCAGCAGCACTAGCGGATCTCCAAGGAGGAATGAGCAGTTCTTC. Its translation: CASSTSGSPRRNEQFF.

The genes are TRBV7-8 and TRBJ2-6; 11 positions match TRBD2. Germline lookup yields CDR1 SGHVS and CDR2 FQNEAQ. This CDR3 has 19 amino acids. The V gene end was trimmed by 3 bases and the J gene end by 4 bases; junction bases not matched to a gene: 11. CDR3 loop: CASSLRASGRTEGANVLTF. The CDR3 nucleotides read TGTGCCAGCAGCTTGCGGGCTAGCGGGAGGACGGAAGGGGCCAACGTCCTGACTTTC.

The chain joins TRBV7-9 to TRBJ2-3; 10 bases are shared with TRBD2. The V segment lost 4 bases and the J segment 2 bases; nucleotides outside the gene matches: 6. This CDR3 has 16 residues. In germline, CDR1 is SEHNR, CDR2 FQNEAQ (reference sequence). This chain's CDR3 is CASSYSSGRPTDTQYF. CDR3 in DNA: TGTGCCAGCAGCTATTCTAGCGGGAGACCCACAGATACGCAGTATTTT. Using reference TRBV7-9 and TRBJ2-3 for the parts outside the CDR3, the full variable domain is DTGVSQNPRHKITKRGQNVTFRCDPISEHNRLYWYRQTLGQGPEFLTYFQNEAQLEKSRLLSDRFSAERPKGSFSTLEIQRTEQGDSAMYLCASSYSSGRPTDTQYFGPGTRLTVL.

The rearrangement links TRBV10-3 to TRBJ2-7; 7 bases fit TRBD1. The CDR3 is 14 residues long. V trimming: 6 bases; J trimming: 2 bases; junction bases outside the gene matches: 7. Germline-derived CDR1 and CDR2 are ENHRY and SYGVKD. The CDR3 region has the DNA TGTGCCATCAGACCTGACAGGGCCACCTACGAGCAGTACTTC. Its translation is CAIRPDRATYEQYF.

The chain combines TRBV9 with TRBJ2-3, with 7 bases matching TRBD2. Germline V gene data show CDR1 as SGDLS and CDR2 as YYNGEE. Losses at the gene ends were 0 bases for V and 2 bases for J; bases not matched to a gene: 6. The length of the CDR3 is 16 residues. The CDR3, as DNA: TGTGCCAGCAGCGTAGGTACTAGCGAAATCACAGATACGCAGTATTTT. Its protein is CASSVGTSEITDTQYF.

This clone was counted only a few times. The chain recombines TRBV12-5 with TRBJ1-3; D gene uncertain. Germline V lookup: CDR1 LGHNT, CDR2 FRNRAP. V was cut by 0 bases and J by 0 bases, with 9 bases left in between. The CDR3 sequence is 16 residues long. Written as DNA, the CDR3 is TGTGCTAGTGGTTTGGTAGGAGGAGTCTCTGGAAACACCATATATTTT. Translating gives CASGLVGGVSGNTIYF.

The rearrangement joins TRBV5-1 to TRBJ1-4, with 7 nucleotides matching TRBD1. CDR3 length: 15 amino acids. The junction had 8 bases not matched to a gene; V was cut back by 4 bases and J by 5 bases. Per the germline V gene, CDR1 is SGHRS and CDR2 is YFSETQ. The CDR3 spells CASSIQGFGNEKLFF. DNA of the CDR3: TGCGCCAGCAGCATACAGGGGTTTGGGAATGAAAAACTGTTTTTT.